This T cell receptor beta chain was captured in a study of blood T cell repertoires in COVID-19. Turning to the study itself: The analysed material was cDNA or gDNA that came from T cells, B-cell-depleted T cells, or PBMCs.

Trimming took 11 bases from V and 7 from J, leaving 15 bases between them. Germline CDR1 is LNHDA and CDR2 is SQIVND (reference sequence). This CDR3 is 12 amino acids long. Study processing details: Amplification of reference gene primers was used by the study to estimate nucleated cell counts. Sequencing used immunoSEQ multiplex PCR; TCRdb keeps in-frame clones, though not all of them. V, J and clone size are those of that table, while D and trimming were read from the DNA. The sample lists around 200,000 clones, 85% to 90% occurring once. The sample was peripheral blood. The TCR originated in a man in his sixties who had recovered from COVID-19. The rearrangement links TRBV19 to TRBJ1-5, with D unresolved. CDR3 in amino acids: CASNRRGQPQHF. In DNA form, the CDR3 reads TGTGCCTCCAATCGGAGAGGCCAGCCCCAGCATTTT.